This T cell receptor (beta chain) was captured in a study of PD-L1 blockade in urothelial cancer. Study details: About nine tenths of the roughly 29 patients comprised males who had bladder-origin urothelial cancer. Analysis of blood occurred 3 weeks (second dose) and 6 weeks after treatment start.

Per the germline V gene, CDR1 is SGHAT and CDR2 is FQDESV (reference sequence). The CDR3 covers 13 residues. V shed 6 bases, J shed 5 bases, and the junction held 6 bases outside the gene matches. Templates that were synthetic TCR analogs were spiked into each PCR. Libraries were prepared by immunoSEQ multiplex PCR; TCRdb keeps only in-frame clonotypes and omits some of them. This table has roughly 29,000 clones, around 85% appearing once. Sequencing used PBMCs, obtained around atezolizumab (anti-PD-L1) treatment. The clonotype was recovered from a man aged 50 or older with urothelial cancer. The V gene is TRBV11-1, the J gene TRBJ2-5; TRBD2 matches at 7 bases. The CDR3 DNA is TGTGCCAGCAGTCGGACTAGGTTGGAGACCCAGTACTTC. This encodes CASSRTRLETQYF.